This T cell receptor beta chain was sequenced for a study of T cells in Graves' hyperthyroidism and ophthalmopathy. General study results and limits: Blood also carried most thyroid clonotypes expanded above 0.001.

From RNA transcripts, TCR beta CDR3 regions were amplified. RT-PCR in the first round (using the HTBI primer set) targeted the TCR CDR3. In TCRdb, the multiplex PCR reads were re-called with MiXCR into one record per CDR3 protein. The sample yields approximately 690,000 distinct CDR3 sequences, more than 14% seen once. The CDR3 consists of 16 residues. Trimming at V came to 6 bases and at J to 8 bases, leaving 14 bases not matched to a gene. With duration under 3 months, ophthalmopathy was active: Clinical Activity Score at least 3, NOSPECS at least 4. Patients were excluded for uncontrolled infection, other autoimmune disease, pregnancy or lactation. The source of the PBMCs was less than 12 ml of fresh peripheral blood. This clonotype was recorded at least ten times. Its matching antigen is unknown.

The sample consisted of blood. The chain joins TRBV12-3 or TRBV12-4 to TRBJ2-1; TRBD1 matches at 9 bases. The receptor's source is a woman aged 45 to 65 with Graves' ophthalmopathy. The CDR3 DNA reads as TGTGCCAGCAGCCCGAGGGGGACAGGGAGGTTCGATGAGCAGTTCTTC. This encodes CASSPRGTGRFDEQFF.